What follows are 2 T cell receptor beta chains derived from one specimen sequenced in a study of vaccination and CD4 T cells after COVID-19. What these receptors recognize is not known. Scientists ran DNA taken from cultured CD4+ T cells through the Oncomine TCR Beta short-read assay for sequencing. TCRdb recomputed calls from the PCR reads with MiXCR, one row per CDR3 protein. Seen here are about 15,000 distinct CDR3 sequences, about 80% observed once, and the top ten hold approximately 10%. Treatment in this sample: roughly 11-day PBMC culture with coronavirus spike peptide pools or control peptides (ViraFEST assay). Sequenced material: CD4+ T cells from blood, cultured in vitro. The receptors were sampled from a human donor who had recovered from COVID-19.

This clonotype was recorded a few times. This chain connects TRBV20-1 to TRBJ1-6; a weak D match, TRBD1 (6 bases). The germline CDR1 and CDR2 sequences are DFQATT and SNEGSKA (reference sequence). The CDR3 totals 13 residues. The CDR3 loop reads CGPTGPGRSPLHF. CDR3 nucleotide sequence: TGCGGACCAACAGGGCCTGGCCGTTCACCCCTCCACTTT.

This chain joins TRBV15 and TRBJ2-3; D might be TRBD1 (5 bases). Germline CDR1 and CDR2: LNHNV and YYDKDF (reference sequence). V gave up 0 bases and J gave up 1 base, with 11 bases separating them. The CDR3 contains 16 residues. CDR3 protein: CATSRDKGARTDTQYF. Here the CDR3 DNA reads TGTGCCACCAGCAGAGATAAAGGGGCCCGCACAGATACGCAGTATTTT.